This T cell receptor beta chain originates from a study of blood T cell repertoires in COVID-19 (dated by TCRdb to 2020 to 2021). Concerning the study at large: Samples covering the acute and convalescent phases of COVID-19 were provided by collaborators in the United States, Italy and Spain. The material from the prospective study consisted of cDNA or gDNA derived from T cells, B-cell-depleted T cells, or PBMCs. The dataset comprised deeply sampled blood TCRbeta repertoires from subjects exposed to, actively infected with, or recovered from COVID-19. The repertoires were made available in a free public database intended to serve as a resource for research on the immune response to SARS-CoV-2. Samples came from the ongoing ImmuneRACE study (first 160 participants) plus 1,254 subjects from 6 global collaborators. A de-identified subject ID, COVID-19 status, age in years and sex were almost always included in the sample metadata. Where available, HLA class I and class II types were obtained from metadata supplied by the sample provider rather than from assay-based typing.

With respect to this clone: Its antigen remains undetermined. Base qualities are not recorded, but no much larger clone differs from it by a single base.

The cysteine opens and the phenylalanine closes a CDR3 of 13 amino acids. The CDR3 DNA has 39 bases and is translated from base 1. CDR1 and CDR2, looked up from the germline V gene, are MNHEY and SVGAGI. Deletion took 2 bases off V and 7 bases off J, with a span of 9 bases between the germline ends. TCRbeta CDR3 regions were amplified from genomic DNA by means of the immunoSEQ Assay, a bias-controlled multiplex PCR. In the authors' own workflow: Within the assay, amplification of reference gene primers was used to estimate how many nucleated cells each sample contained. To quantify the absolute abundance of each unique TCRbeta CDR3 rearrangement, sequence reads were collapsed and filtered. For each sample, productive Simpson clonality was calculated by taking the square root of Simpson's diversity index across productive rearrangements. Held by TCRdb, this immuneACCESS table contains in-frame sequences only and omits some clones. Under half of the omission traces to an unresolved V gene where checked; the cause of the rest is unknown. The V and J calls and clone size come from that table; D and trimming were worked out from the DNA. The sample yields around 130,000 clones; around 77% were counted once. In total, the top ten clones hold 7.9% of the sample.

The collaborating institutions used their own protocols to collect whole blood in K2EDTA tubes. For TCRbeta analysis, collaborators shipped samples in one of three forms: frozen whole blood, isolated PBMCs, or DNA extracted from either of those sample types. Paper-wide results and their limitations: How much clinical and demographic metadata was included differed by source and by participant, and the metadata was provided uncurated.

The V and J genes are TRBV6-5 and TRBJ1-5; the D gene is perhaps TRBD1, from 6 matching bases. The sequence came from a human donor in a cohort sampled during active COVID-19. The sequenced material came from peripheral blood. The CDR3 corresponds to CASSYGGGQPQHF. The sequenced DNA is TGTGCCAGCAGTTACGGGGGCGGGCAGCCCCAGCATTTT.